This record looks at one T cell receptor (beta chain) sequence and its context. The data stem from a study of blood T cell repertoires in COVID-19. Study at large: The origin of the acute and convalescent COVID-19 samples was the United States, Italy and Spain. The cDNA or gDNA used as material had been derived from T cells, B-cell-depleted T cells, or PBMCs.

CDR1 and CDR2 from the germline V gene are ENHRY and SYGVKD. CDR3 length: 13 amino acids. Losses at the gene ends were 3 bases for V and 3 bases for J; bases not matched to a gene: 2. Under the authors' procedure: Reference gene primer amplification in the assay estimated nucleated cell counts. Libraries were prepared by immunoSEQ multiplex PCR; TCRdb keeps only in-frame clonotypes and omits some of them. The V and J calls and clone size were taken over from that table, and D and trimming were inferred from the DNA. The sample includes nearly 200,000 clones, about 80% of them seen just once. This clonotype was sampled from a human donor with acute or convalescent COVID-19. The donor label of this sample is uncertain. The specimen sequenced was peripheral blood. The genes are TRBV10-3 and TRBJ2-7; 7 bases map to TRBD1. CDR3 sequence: CAISENRGYEQYF. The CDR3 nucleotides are TGTGCCATCAGTGAAAACAGGGGCTACGAGCAGTACTTC.